This entry concerns a single TCR beta chain. This PCR relied on a set of 60 Vbeta primers and 13 Jbeta primers. Libraries were prepared by immunoSEQ multiplex PCR; TCRdb keeps only in-frame clonotypes and omits some of them. The table records around 200,000 clones, about 80% of them present only once. This sample was included in a study of cytomegalovirus exposure and HLA in healthy donors. With V trimmed by 2 bases and J by 4 bases, 4 bases remained unmatched. The V gene's germline CDR1 is SGHTA and CDR2 FQGNSA. The CDR3 sequence is 16 residues long. This TCR was sampled from a woman aged 45-59 years in good health and CMV-seropositive. The V and J genes are TRBV7-2 and TRBJ2-2, with 10 positions matching TRBD1. The sequencing input was PBMCs. CDR3 protein: CASSLRGQGRTGELFF. The CDR3 nucleotides are TGTGCCAGCAGCTTAAGGGGACAGGGGCGCACCGGGGAGCTGTTTTTT.